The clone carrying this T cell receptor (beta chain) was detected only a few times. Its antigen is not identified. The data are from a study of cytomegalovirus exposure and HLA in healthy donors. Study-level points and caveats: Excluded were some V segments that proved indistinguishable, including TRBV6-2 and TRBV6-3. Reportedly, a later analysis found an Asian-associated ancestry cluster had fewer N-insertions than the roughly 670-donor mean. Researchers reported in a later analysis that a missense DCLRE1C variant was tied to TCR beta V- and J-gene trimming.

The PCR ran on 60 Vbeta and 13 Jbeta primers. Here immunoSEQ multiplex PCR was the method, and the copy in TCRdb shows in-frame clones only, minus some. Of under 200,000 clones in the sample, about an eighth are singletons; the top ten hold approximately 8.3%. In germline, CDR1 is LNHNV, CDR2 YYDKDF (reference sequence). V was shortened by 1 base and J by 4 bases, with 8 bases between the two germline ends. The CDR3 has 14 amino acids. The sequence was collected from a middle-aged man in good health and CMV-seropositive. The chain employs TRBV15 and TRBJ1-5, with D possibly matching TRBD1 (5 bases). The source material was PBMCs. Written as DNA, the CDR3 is TGTGCCACCAGCAGAGTCGGGGGGAATCAGCCCCAGCATTTT. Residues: CATSRVGGNQPQHF.